Detailed here is one T cell receptor beta chain. There are 16 residues in the CDR3. The germline CDR1 and CDR2 sequences are SGHRS and YFSETQ. Trimming cost V 0 bases and J 2 bases, with 13 bases left between them. Amplification used 60 Vbeta primers and 13 Jbeta primers. Sequencing was performed with immunoSEQ multiplex PCR; in TCRdb, only in-frame clones are kept and a portion is missing. The sample totals 100,000 to 150,000 clones. This sample stems from a study of cytomegalovirus exposure and HLA in healthy donors. Study background: A previous analysis identified approximately 120 million unique TCR beta sequences derived from 180 million or so T cells.

Material: PBMCs. The chain uses TRBV5-1 and TRBJ2-3; possibly TRBD2 for D (6 bases). This sequence originates from a young man in good health and CMV-seronegative. CDR3 in DNA: TGCGCCAGCAGCTTGGGGTCGGCGGGGATCACAGATACGCAGTATTTT. Its translation: CASSLGSAGITDTQYF.